The clone carrying this TCR delta chain has a count of ten or more. Antigen specificity is unknown. TCRdb processed the multiplex PCR reads again with the CATT caller. The sample carries 90,000 or so delta-chain clones, 0.8% to 1% recorded once. Vgamma9/Vdelta2+ and Vdelta2-negative gammadelta T cells were flow-sorted from PBMC for bulk sequencing. This sample is part of a study of γδ T cells in repeated Plasmodium falciparum infection. For the study at large: Malaria-naive adults were infected with P. falciparum NF54 four times over around 600 days. Sampling occurred at baseline, pre-infection for selected infections, and 21 days post-infection. Malian gammadelta TCRs were studied during no-transmission periods and across acute malaria episodes. Whole-study findings and limits: Repeated controlled infections reportedly drove waves of new clonotype selection in Vdelta2-negative, mostly Vdelta1+, gammadelta repertoires.

After removal of 2 bases from V and 0 bases from J, the junction contained 22 bases not matched to a gene. The germline V gene encodes CDR1 TSWWSYY and CDR2 QGS. The CDR3 runs to 23 residues. Material: gamma-delta T cells from blood. The receptor was isolated from a pool of human donors (malaria-infected and uninfected, not separated). The rearrangement uses TRDV1 and TRDJ1; TRDD3 matches 12 bases. CDR3 in amino acids: CALGESVSKYWGILPMYTDKLIF. CDR3 coding DNA: TGTGCTCTTGGGGAAAGTGTCTCCAAGTACTGGGGGATACTCCCTATGTACACCGATAAACTCATCTTT.